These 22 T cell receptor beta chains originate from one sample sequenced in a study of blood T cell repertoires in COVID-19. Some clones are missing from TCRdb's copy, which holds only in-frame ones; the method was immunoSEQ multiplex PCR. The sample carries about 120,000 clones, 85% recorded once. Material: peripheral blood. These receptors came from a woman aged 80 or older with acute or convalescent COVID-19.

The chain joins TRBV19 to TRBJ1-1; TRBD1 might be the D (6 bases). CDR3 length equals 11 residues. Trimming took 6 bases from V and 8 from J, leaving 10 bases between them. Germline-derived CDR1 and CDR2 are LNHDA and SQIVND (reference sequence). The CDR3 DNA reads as TGTGCCAGTAGCCGCACAGGGGAAGCTTTCTTT. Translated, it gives CASSRTGEAFF.

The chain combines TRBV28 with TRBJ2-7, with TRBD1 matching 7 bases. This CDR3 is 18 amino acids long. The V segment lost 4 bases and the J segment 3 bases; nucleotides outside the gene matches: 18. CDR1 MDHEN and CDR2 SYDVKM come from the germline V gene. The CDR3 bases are TGTGCCAGCAGTTCATGGGACCAGAAACAGGGGTCCATCTACGAGCAGTACGTC. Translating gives CASSSWDQKQGSIYEQYV.

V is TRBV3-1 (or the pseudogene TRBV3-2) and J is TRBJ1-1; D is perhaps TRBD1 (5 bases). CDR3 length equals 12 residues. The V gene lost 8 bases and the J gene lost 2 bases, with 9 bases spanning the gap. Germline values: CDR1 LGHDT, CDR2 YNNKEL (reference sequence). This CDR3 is CASARANTEAFF. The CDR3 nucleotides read TGTGCCAGCGCCAGGGCCAACACTGAAGCTTTCTTT.

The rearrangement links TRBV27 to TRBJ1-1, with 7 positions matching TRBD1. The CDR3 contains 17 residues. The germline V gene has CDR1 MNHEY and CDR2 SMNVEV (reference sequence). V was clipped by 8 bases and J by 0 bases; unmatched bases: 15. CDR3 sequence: CASGLRDRSLLNTEAFF. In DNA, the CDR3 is TGTGCCAGCGGGCTCAGGGACAGAAGTTTACTGAACACTGAAGCTTTCTTT.

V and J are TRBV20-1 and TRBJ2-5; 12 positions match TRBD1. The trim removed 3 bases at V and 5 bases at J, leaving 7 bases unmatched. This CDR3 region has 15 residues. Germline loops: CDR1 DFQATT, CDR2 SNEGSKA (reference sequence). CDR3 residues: CSASGGQGAGETQYF. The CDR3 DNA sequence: TGCAGTGCTAGTGGGGGACAGGGGGCAGGGGAGACCCAGTACTTC.

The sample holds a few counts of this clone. CDR3 DNA sequence: TGTGCCAGCAGTTACCGACCGGGACAGTTTACTGAAGCTTTCTTT. It yields the protein CASSYRPGQFTEAFF. The chain joins TRBV6-5 to TRBJ1-1, with 7 bases fitting TRBD1. Germline CDR1 is MNHEY and CDR2 is SVGAGI. The CDR3 sequence is 15 residues long. Trimming at V came to 2 bases and at J to 5 bases, leaving 8 bases not matched to a gene.

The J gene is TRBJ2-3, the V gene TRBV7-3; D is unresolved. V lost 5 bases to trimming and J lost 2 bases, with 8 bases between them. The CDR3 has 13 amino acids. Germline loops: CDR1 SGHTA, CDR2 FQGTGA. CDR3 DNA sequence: TGTGCCAGCAGCACCGTAGTCACAGATACGCAGTATTTT. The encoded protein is CASSTVVTDTQYF.

This CDR3 reads CASSPMTGLSYNEQFF. CDR3 nucleotides: TGTGCCAGCAGTCCGATGACAGGTCTCTCCTACAATGAGCAGTTCTTC. The gene calls are TRBV27 and TRBJ2-1; TRBD1 might be the D (6 bases). CDR1 is MNHEY and CDR2 is SMNVEV in the germline V gene (reference sequence). The length of the CDR3 is 16 residues. V was shortened by 5 bases and J by 0 bases, with 14 bases between the two germline ends.

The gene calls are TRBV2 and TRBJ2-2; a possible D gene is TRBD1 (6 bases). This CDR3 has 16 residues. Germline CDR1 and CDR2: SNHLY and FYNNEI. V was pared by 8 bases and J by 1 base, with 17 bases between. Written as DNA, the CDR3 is TGTGCCAGCTCCACCTGGGACACCCAGAACACCGGGGAGCTGTTTTTT. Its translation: CASSTWDTQNTGELFF.

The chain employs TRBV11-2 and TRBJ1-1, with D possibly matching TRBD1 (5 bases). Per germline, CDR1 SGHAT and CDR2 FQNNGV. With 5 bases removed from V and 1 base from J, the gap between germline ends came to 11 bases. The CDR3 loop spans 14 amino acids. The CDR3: CASSPGRGNTEAFF. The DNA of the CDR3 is TGTGCCAGCAGCCCTGGTAGGGGGAACACTGAAGCTTTCTTT.

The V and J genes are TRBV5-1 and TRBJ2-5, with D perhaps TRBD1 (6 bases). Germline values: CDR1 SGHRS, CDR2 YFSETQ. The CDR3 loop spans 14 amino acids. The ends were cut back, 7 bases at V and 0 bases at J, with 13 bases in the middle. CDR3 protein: CASVEGQYQETQYF. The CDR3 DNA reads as TGCGCCAGCGTAGAAGGACAGTACCAAGAGACCCAGTACTTC. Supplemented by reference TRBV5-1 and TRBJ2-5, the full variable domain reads KAGVTQTPRYLIKTRGQQVTLSCSPISGHRSVSWYQQTPGQGLQFLFEYFSETQRNKGNFPGRFSGRQFSNSRSEMNVSTLELGDSALYLCASVEGQYQETQYFGPGTRLLVL.

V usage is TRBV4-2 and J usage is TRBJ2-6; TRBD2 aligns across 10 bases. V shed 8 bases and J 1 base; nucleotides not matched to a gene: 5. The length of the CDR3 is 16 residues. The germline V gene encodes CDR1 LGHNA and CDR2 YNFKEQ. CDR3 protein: CASLAGGQSGANVLTF. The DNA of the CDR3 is TGTGCCAGCTTAGCGGGGGGTCAATCTGGGGCCAACGTCCTGACTTTC.

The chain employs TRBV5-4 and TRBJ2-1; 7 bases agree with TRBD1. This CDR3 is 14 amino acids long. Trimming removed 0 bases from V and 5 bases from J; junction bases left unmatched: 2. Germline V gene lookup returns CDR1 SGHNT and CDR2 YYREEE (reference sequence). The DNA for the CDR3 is TGTGCCAGCAGCTTGGGCGGACAGGACAATGAGCAGTTCTTC. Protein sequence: CASSLGGQDNEQFF. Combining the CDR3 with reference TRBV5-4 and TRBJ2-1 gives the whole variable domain ETGVTQSPTHLIKTRGQQVTLRCSSQSGHNTVSWYQQALGQGPQFIFQYYREEENGRGNFPPRFSGLQFPNYSSELNVNALELDDSALYLCASSLGGQDNEQFFGPGTRLTVL.

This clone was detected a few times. The CDR3 DNA reads as TGTGCCAGCAGTTTAGTCTCCGCTGGAAACACCATATATTTT. Protein sequence: CASSLVSAGNTIYF. This chain uses TRBV28 with TRBJ1-3; no definite D call. CDR3 size: 14 residues. The V end lost 2 bases, the J end lost 2 bases, and 7 bases lay between the germline ends. Germline V gives CDR1 MDHEN, CDR2 SYDVKM. Full variable domain (missing parts from reference TRBV28 and TRBJ1-3): DVKVTQSSRYLVKRTGEKVFLECVQDMDHENMFWYRQDPGLGLRLIYFSYDVKMKEKGDIPEGYSVSREKKERFSLILESASTNQTSMYLCASSLVSAGNTIYFGEGSWLTVV.

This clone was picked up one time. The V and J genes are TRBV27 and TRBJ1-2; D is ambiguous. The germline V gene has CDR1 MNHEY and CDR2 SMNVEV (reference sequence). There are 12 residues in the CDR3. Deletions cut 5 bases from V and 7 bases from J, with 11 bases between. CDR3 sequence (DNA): TGTGCCAGCAGTCGCGGATTATCTGGCTACACCTTC. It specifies CASSRGLSGYTF.

DNA for the CDR3: TGCGCCAGCAGCTTGGTTAGCGAAGCTAACTATGGCTACACCTTC. The encoded protein is CASSLVSEANYGYTF. The gene calls are TRBV5-1 and TRBJ1-2; D is unclear. This CDR3 comprises 15 residues. Germline V gives CDR1 SGHRS, CDR2 YFSETQ. V was clipped by 0 bases and J by 0 bases, with 9 bases between them.

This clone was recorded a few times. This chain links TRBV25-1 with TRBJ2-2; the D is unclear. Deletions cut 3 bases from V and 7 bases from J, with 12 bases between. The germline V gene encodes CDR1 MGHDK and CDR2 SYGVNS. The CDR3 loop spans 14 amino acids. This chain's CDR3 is CASSDPQSSGELFF. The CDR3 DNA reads TGTGCCAGCAGTGACCCCCAAAGTAGCGGGGAGCTGTTTTTT.

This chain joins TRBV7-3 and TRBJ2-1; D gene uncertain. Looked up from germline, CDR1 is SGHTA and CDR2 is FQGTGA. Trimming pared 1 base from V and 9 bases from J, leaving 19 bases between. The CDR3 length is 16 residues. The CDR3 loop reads CASSLITARGGGEQFF. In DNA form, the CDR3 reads TGTGCCAGCAGCTTAATCACGGCTAGAGGTGGCGGTGAGCAGTTCTTC.

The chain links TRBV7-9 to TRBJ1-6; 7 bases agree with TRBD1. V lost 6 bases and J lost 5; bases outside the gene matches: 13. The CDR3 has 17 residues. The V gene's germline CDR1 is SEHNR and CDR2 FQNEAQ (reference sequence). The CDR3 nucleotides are TGTGCCAGCAGTTCTCCAACTCGGGACAGTAATAATTCACCCCTCCACTTT. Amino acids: CASSSPTRDSNNSPLHF.

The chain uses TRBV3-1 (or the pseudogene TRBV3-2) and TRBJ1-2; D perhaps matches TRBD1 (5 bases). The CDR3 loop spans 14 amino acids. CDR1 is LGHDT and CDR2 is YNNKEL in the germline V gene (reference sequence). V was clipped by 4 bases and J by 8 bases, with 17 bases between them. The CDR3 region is CASSLRVPDAGYTF. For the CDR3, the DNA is TGTGCCAGCAGCCTCAGGGTCCCGGACGCCGGCTACACCTTC.

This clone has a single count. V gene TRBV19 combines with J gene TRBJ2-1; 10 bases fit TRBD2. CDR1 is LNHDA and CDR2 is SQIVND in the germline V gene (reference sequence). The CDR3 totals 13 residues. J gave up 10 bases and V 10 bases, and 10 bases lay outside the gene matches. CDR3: CATLSQRGGEQFF. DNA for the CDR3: TGTGCCACTCTCTCCCAGCGGGGGGGAGAGCAGTTCTTC. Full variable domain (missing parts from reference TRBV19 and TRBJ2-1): DGGITQSPKYLFRKEGQNVTLSCEQNLNHDAMYWYRQDPGQGLRLIYYSQIVNDFQKGDIAEGYSVSREKKESFPLTVTSAQKNPTAFYLCATLSQRGGEQFFGPGTRLTVL.

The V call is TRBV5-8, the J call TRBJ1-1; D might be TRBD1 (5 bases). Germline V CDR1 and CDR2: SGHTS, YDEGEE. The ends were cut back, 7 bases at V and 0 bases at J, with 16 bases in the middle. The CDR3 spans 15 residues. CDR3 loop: CASDTGRTLNTEAFF. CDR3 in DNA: TGTGCCAGCGATACAGGACGGACACTGAACACTGAAGCTTTCTTT.